One sample yielded the 13 T cell receptor beta chains listed below, sequenced in a study of CD8+ T cells in alopecia areata. RNA extraction and reverse transcription yielded cDNA as sequencing template. Clones were read by immunoSEQ multiplex PCR, and TCRdb kept only the in-frame ones, dropping some. This sample carries 150,000 or so clones, 55% of them seen once, and the ten largest clones take under 5.5%. The sequencing sample was made of CD4+ T cells sorted from blood. The receptor set was obtained from a human donor in good health.

This clone has a handful of counts. The chain recombines TRBV18 with TRBJ2-7; 7 nucleotides align to TRBD1. CDR3 length: 14 amino acids. Trimming cost V 6 bases and J 3 bases; bases outside gene matches: 8. The germline gives CDR1 KGHSH, CDR2 LQKENI. CDR3 residues: CASSPSTGHYEQYF. In DNA form, the CDR3 reads TGTGCCAGCTCCCCTTCGACAGGGCACTACGAGCAGTACTTC.

This rearrangement joins TRBV11-2 to TRBJ2-3; 8 bases line up with TRBD2. CDR3 length equals 17 residues. Germline V gives CDR1 SGHAT, CDR2 FQNNGV. V shed 5 bases and J 4 bases; nucleotides not matched to a gene: 14. The CDR3 DNA is TGTGCCAGCAGCCTATTGTCGGGCGGAGCGGGGGCAGATACGCAGTATTTT. It translates to CASSLLSGGAGADTQYF.

This clone was picked up a small number of times. The rearrangement links TRBV5-1 to TRBJ1-4; no firm D call. Germline values: CDR1 SGHRS, CDR2 YFSETQ. The germline V and J ends were trimmed by 4 bases and 3 bases, with 10 bases remaining between them. The CDR3 covers 14 residues. CDR3 residues: CASSTDKANEKLFF. The CDR3 DNA follows: TGCGCCAGCAGCACAGACAAGGCTAATGAAAAACTGTTTTTT.

The chain has TRBV25-1 and TRBJ1-1; the D is unclear. V was pared by 0 bases and J by 0 bases, with 8 bases between. Germline V CDR1 and CDR2: MGHDK, SYGVNS. CDR3 size: 15 residues. The CDR3 nucleotides read TGTGCCAGCAGTGAATACGGAGCCGTGAACACTGAAGCTTTCTTT. Encoded protein: CASSEYGAVNTEAFF.

The V and J genes are TRBV7-9 and TRBJ2-5; D is perhaps TRBD2 (5 bases). The V end was cut by 4 bases, the J end by 9 bases, with 12 bases between. The CDR3 contains 12 residues. Germline CDR1 reads SEHNR; CDR2 reads FQNEAQ (reference sequence). CDR3 region: CASSYPGWAQYF. CDR3 nucleotide sequence: TGTGCCAGCAGCTACCCGGGGTGGGCCCAGTACTTC.

The rearrangement joins TRBV30 to TRBJ2-1; D gene ambiguous. The germline V and J ends were trimmed by 4 bases and 7 bases, with 8 bases remaining between them. The CDR3 length is 11 residues. The V gene's germline CDR1 is GTSNPN and CDR2 SVGIG (reference sequence). CDR3 DNA: TGTGCCTGGACGACTCAAAATGAGCAGTTCTTC. Its protein product is CAWTTQNEQFF.

The chain employs TRBV5-4 and TRBJ2-7; 13 bases are a match to TRBD2. Per the germline V gene, CDR1 is SGHNT and CDR2 is YYREEE (reference sequence). With 2 bases clipped from V and 1 base from J, the junction kept 6 bases outside the gene matches. The length of the CDR3 is 17 residues. The CDR3, as DNA: TGTGCCAGCAGCTTTGGACTAGCGGGAGCCGGTTCCTACGAGCAGTACTTC. It is translated as CASSFGLAGAGSYEQYF.

V gene TRBV11-2 combines with J gene TRBJ2-7, with 11 bases matching TRBD1. With V trimmed by 0 bases and J by 6 bases, 1 base remained unmatched. Germline CDR1 and CDR2: SGHAT and FQNNGV. The CDR3 covers 14 residues. Here the CDR3 DNA reads TGTGCCAGCAGCTTAGATGGGACAGGGGGCGAGCAGTACTTC. The encoded protein is CASSLDGTGGEQYF.

The chain has TRBV20-1 and TRBJ2-7; perhaps TRBD2 as D (5 bases). This CDR3 has 9 amino acids. The germline CDR1 and CDR2 sequences are DFQATT and SNEGSKA (reference sequence). Trimming removed 6 bases at V and 5 bases at J, with 5 bases between. CDR3 protein: CSAGDEQYF. CDR3 coding DNA: TGCAGTGCCGGGGACGAGCAGTACTTC.

The CDR3 here is CSVAQVEGTEAFF. In DNA form, the CDR3 reads TGCAGCGTTGCGCAGGTAGAAGGCACTGAAGCTTTCTTT. The genes are TRBV29-1 and TRBJ1-1; D not resolved. Between the trimmed V and J ends, which lost 4 bases and 4 bases, there was a span of 13 bases. The CDR3 is 13 residues long. Germline CDR1 is SQVTM and CDR2 is ANQGSEA.

This clone was seen only a few times. The chain combines TRBV12-5 with TRBJ1-5, with D possibly TRBD1 on 5 matching bases. Trimming took off 6 bases at V and 7 bases at J, with 13 bases between the two ends. Germline V gives CDR1 LGHNT, CDR2 FRNRAP. The CDR3 has 13 amino acids. The DNA of the CDR3 is TGTGCTAGTGGACGCATCCGGGGCCAGCCCCAGCATTTT. It translates to CASGRIRGQPQHF.

There are a few counts of this clone. This chain uses TRBV29-1 with TRBJ2-7; 7 bases match TRBD1. The V and J ends lost 5 bases and 4 bases, in that order; junction bases with no gene match: 5. The germline CDR1 and CDR2 sequences are SQVTM and ANQGSEA. The CDR3 runs to 12 residues. The CDR3 region is CSVLGGEYEQYF. The CDR3 coding sequence is TGCAGCGTTCTAGGGGGCGAGTACGAGCAGTACTTC.

This clone has more than one count but fewer than ten. The CDR3 is CAWSVMNTEAFF. DNA of the CDR3: TGTGCCTGGAGTGTGATGAACACTGAAGCTTTCTTT. The chain combines TRBV30 with TRBJ1-1, with D hard to call. The CDR3 is 12 residues long. Looked up from germline, CDR1 is GTSNPN and CDR2 is SVGIG (reference sequence). The ends were cut back, 0 bases at V and 0 bases at J, with 2 bases in the middle.